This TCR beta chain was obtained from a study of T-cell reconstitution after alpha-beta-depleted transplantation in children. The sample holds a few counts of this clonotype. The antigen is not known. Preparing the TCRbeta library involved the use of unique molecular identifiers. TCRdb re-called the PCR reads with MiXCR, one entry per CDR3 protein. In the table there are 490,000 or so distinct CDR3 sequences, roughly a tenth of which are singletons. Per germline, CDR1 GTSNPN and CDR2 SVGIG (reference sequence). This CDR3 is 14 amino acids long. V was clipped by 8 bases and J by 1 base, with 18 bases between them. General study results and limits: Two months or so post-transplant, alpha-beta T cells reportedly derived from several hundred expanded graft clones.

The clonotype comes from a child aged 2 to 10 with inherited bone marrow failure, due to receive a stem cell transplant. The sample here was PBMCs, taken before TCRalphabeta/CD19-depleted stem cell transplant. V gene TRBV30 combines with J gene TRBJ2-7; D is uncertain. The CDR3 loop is CAGVKIRSSYEQYF. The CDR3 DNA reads TGTGCCGGTGTCAAAATCCGTAGTTCCTACGAGCAGTACTTC.